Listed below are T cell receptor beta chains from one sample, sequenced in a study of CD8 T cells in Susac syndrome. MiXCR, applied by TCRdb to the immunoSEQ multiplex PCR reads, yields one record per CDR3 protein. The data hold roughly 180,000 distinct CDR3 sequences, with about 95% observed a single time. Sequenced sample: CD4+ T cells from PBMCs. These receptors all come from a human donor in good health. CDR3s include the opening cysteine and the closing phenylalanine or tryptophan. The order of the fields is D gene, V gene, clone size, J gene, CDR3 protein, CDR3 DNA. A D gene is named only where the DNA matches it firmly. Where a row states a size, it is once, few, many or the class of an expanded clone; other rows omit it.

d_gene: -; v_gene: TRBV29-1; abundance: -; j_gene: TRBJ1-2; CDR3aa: CSVAAGLYGYTF; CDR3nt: TGCAGCGTTGCAGCAGGACTCTATGGCTACACCTTC
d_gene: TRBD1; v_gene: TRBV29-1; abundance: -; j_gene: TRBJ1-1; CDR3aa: CSGVTGVLNTEAFF; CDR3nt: TGCAGCGGGGTGACAGGGGTTCTGAACACTGAAGCTTTCTTT
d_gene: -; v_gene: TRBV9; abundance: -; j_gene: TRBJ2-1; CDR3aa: CASSVGVGEQFF; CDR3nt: TGTGCCAGCAGCGTAGGGGTTGGAGAGCAGTTCTTC
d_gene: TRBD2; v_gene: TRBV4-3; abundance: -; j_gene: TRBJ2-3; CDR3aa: CASSQGRASGGKDTQYF; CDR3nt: TGCGCCAGCAGCCAAGGACGGGCTAGCGGGGGGAAAGATACGCAGTATTTT
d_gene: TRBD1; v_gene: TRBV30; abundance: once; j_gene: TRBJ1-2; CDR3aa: CAWSVGRQGRWGYTF; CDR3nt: TGTGCCTGGAGTGTAGGAAGACAGGGGCGCTGGGGCTACACCTTC
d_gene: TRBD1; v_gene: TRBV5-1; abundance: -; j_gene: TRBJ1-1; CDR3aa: CASSLSPGQSSTEAFF; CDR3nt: TGCGCCAGCAGCTTGTCACCGGGACAGAGTTCCACTGAAGCTTTCTTT
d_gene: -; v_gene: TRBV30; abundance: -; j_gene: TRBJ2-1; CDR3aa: CAWSGSGNSGYNEQFF; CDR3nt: TGTGCCTGGAGTGGAAGTGGTAATAGCGGCTACAATGAGCAGTTCTTC
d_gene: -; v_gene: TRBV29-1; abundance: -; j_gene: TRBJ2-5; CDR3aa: CSAVVGETQYF; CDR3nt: TGCAGCGCCGTGGTCGGGGAGACCCAGTACTTC
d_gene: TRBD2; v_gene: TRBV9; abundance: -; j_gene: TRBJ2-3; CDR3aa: CASSVTSGGQSTDTQYF; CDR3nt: TGTGCCAGCAGCGTAACTAGCGGGGGGCAAAGCACAGATACGCAGTATTTT
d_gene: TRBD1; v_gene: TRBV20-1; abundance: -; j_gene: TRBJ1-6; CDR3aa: CSASAGQGLNSPLHF; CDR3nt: TGCAGTGCTAGCGCTGGACAGGGCTTGAATTCACCCCTCCACTTT
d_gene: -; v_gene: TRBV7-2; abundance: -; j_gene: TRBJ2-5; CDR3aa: CASLPPGHPPGETQYF; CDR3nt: TGTGCCAGCTTGCCCCCTGGACACCCTCCCGGGGAGACCCAGTACTTC
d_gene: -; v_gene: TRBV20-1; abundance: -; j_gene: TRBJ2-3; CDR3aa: CSARIWDTQYF; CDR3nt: TGCAGTGCCAGGATTTGGGATACGCAGTATTTT
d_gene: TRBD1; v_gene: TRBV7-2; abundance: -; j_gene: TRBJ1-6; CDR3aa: CASSRTGRYGSPLHF; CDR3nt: TGTGCCAGCAGCCGGACAGGGCGGTATGGTTCACCCCTCCACTTT
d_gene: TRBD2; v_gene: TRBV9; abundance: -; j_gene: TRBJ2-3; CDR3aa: CASSITGTTTDTQYF; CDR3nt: TGTGCCAGCAGCATCACCGGGACTACCACAGATACGCAGTATTTT
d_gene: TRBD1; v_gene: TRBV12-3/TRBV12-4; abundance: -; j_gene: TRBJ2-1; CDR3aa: CASSFGGQVNEQFF; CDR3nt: TGTGCCAGCAGTTTCGGGGGACAGGTCAATGAGCAGTTCTTC
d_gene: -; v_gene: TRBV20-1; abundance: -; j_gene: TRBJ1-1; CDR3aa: CSASATGNTEAFF; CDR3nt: TGCAGTGCTAGTGCCACAGGGAACACTGAAGCTTTCTTT
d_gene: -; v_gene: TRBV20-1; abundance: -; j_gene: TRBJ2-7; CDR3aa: CSARVGWGTYEQYF; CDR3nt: TGCAGTGCTAGAGTGGGCTGGGGAACCTACGAGCAGTACTTC
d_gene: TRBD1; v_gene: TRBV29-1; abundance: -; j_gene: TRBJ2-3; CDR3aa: CSVRQGLADTQYF; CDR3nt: TGCAGCGTTCGACAGGGATTGGCAGATACGCAGTATTTT
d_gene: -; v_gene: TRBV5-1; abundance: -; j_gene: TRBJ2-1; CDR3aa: CASSLPGNEQFF; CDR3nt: TGCGCCAGCAGCCTTCCTGGCAATGAGCAGTTCTTC
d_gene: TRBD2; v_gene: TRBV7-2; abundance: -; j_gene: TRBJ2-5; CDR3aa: CASSQGPGGPETQYF; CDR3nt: TGTGCCAGCAGCCAAGGTCCGGGGGGGCCAGAGACCCAGTACTTC
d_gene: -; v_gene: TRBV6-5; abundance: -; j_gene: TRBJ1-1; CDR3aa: CASRFLATGNTEAFF; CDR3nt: TGTGCCAGCAGATTCCTAGCAACTGGGAACACTGAAGCTTTCTTT
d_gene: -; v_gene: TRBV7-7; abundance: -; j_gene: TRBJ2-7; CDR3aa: CASIIPWGVIYEQYF; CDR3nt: TGTGCTAGCATCATCCCCTGGGGGGTCATCTACGAGCAGTACTTC
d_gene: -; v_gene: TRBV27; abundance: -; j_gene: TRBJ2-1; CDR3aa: CASSLYGPYNEQFF; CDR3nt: TGTGCCAGCAGTTTATATGGGCCTTACAATGAGCAGTTCTTC
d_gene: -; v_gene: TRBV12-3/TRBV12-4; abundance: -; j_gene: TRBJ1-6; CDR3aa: CASGEGYSPLHF; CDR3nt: TGTGCCAGCGGGGAAGGGTATTCACCCCTCCACTTT
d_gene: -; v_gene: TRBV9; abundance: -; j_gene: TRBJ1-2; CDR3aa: CASSTRSPGVGYTF; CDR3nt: TGTGCCAGCAGCACCCGTTCTCCAGGCGTTGGCTACACCTTC
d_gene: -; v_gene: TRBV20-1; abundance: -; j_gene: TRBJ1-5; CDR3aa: CSARPSDREPNQPQHF; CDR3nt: TGCAGTGCTAGACCGTCGGACAGAGAGCCCAATCAGCCCCAGCATTTT
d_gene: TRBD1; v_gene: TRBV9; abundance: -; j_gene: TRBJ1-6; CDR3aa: CASSVAPGQGNSPLHF; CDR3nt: TGTGCCAGCAGCGTAGCTCCCGGACAGGGAAATTCACCCCTCCACTTT
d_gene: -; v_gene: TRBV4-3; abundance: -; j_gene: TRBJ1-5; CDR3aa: CASSQDGDGAQHF; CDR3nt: TGCGCCAGCAGCCAAGATGGAGATGGGGCCCAGCATTTT
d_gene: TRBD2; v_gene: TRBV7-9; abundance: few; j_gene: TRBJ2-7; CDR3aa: CASSLEAGSYEQYF; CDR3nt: TGTGCCAGCAGCTTAGAAGCGGGGTCCTACGAGCAGTACTTC
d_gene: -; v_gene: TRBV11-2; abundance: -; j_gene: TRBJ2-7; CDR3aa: CASSPLGWTVKYEQYF; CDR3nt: TGTGCCAGCAGCCCATTGGGGTGGACAGTTAAATACGAGCAGTACTTC
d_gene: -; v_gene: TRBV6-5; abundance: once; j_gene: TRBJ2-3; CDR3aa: CASPTVLSGDTQYF; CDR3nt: TGTGCCAGCCCCACGGTCCTCAGCGGGGATACGCAGTATTTT
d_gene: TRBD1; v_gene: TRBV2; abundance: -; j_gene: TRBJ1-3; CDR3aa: CASSGQGFDTIYF; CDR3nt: TGTGCCAGCAGCGGACAGGGATTCGACACCATATATTTT
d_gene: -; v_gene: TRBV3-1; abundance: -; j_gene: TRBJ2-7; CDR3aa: CASSRSDEQYF; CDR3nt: TGTGCCAGCAGCCGAAGCGACGAGCAGTACTTC
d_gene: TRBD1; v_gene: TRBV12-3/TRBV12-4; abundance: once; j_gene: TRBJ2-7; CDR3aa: CASRSLRDSPYEQYF; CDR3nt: TGTGCCAGCAGGTCCCTCCGGGACAGCCCCTACGAGCAGTACTTC
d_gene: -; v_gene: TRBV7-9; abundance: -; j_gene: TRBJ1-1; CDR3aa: CASSFSNTEAFF; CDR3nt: TGTGCCAGCAGTTTTTCGAACACTGAAGCTTTCTTT
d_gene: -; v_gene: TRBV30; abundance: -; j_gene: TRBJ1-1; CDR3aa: CAWSVIGARAEAFF; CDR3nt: TGTGCCTGGAGTGTGATAGGGGCAAGGGCTGAAGCTTTCTTT
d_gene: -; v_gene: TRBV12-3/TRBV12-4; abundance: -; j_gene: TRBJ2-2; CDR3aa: CASSLRRAGELFF; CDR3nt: TGTGCCAGCAGTTTACGGAGGGCCGGGGAGCTGTTTTTT
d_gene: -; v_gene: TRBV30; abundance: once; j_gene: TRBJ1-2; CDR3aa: CVSARGGGYTF; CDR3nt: TGTGTCTCGGCCCGAGGTGGTGGCTACACCTTC
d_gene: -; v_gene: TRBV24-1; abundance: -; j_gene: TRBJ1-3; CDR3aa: CATSDGNTMYF; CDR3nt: TGTGCCACCAGTGATGGGAACACCATGTATTTT
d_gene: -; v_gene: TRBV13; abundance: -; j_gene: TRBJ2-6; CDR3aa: CASSFVGAGANVLTF; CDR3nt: TGTGCCAGCAGCTTTGTAGGGGCTGGGGCCAACGTCCTGACTTTC
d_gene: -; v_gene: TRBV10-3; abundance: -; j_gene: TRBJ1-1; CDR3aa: CAISETTRVEAFF; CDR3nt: TGTGCCATCAGTGAGACGACGAGGGTAGAAGCTTTCTTT
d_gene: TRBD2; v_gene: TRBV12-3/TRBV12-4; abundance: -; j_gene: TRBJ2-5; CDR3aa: CASSSGTSASETQYF; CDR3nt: TGTGCCAGCAGTTCGGGGACTAGCGCTTCAGAGACCCAGTACTTC
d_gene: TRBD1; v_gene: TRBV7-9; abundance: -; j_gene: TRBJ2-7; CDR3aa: CASSLDPGQGPSEQYF; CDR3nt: TGTGCCAGCAGCTTAGATCCGGGACAGGGACCCTCCGAGCAGTACTTC
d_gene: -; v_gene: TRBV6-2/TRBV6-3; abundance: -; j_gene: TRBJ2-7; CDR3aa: CASSYLGGGTYEQYF; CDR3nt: TGTGCCAGCAGTTACCTCGGGGGCGGAACCTACGAGCAGTACTTC
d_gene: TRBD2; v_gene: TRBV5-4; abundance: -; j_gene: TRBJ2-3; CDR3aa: CASSPASGGKDTQYF; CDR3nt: TGTGCCAGCAGCCCCGCTAGCGGGGGGAAGGATACGCAGTATTTT
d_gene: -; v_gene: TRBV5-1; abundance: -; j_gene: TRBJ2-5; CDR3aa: CASSLLSLQETQYF; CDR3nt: TGCGCCAGCAGCTTGCTCAGCCTCCAAGAGACCCAGTACTTC
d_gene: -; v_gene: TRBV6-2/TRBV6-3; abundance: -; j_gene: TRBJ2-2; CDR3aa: CASSRQGGTGELFF; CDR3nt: TGTGCCAGCAGCAGACAGGGAGGCACCGGGGAGCTGTTTTTT
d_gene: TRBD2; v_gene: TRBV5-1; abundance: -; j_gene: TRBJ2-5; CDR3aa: CASSLARGGLQETQYF; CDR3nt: TGCGCCAGCAGCTTGGCGCGCGGGGGGCTCCAAGAGACCCAGTACTTC
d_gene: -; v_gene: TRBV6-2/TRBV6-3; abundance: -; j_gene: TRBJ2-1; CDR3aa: CASGWRLSEQFF; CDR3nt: TGTGCCAGCGGGTGGCGACTCTCGGAGCAGTTCTTC